This T cell receptor beta chain was sequenced in a study of STAT5B mutations in CD4+ large granular lymphocyte leukemia. Authors' analysis steps: The detection floor for productive clonotype frequency was 2.59 x 10-5. TCRdb's copy holds only in-frame clones and misses some; the assay was immunoSEQ multiplex PCR. For V, J and clone size, that table is used; D and trimming come from the DNA. The repertoire consists of fewer than 40,000 clones, with around 90% occurring once and the leading ten covering over 0.35%. A word on this clone: No antigen is known for it.

Germline V gene data show CDR1 as SQVTM and CDR2 as ANQGSEA. V lost 3 bases, J lost 0 bases, and 17 bases lay in between. CDR3 size: 16 residues. Study-level results: No patients shared main leukemic clonotypes, though less than 30% appeared at low frequency elsewhere. Without putative leukemic clones, patient CD4-sorted repertoires remained more clonal than healthy CD4+ repertoires. 8/27 top patient clones versus 2/35 control clones were TRBV06-family.

This rearrangement joins TRBV29-1 to TRBJ1-2, with D possibly matching TRBD1 (5 bases). Material for sequencing was CD4+ T cells from blood buffy coats. The TCR sequence derives from a human donor in good health. The CDR3 DNA sequence: TGCAGCGTTGAGGACCGCGGGGGGAAAGCTAACTATGGCTACACCTTC. Its protein is CSVEDRGGKANYGYTF. The complete variable domain, with remaining parts taken from reference TRBV29-1 and TRBJ1-2, reads SAVISQKPSRDICQRGTSLTIQCQVDSQVTMMFWYRQQPGQSLTLIATANQGSEATYESGFVIDKFPISRPNLTFSTLTVSNMSPEDSSIYLCSVEDRGGKANYGYTFGSGTRLTVV.